This entry describes one T cell receptor beta chain. What it binds is not known. Primers used in a second PCR of about 7 to 12 cycles were a sample-barcoded 5' primer and a J-beta primer mix. Each CDR3 protein is one row after TCRdb ran MiXCR on the 5' RACE reads. The data contain 1.5 million to 2 million distinct CDR3 sequences, roughly 30% of them seen just once; the ten biggest clones take up roughly 8%. Germline lookup yields CDR1 MNHEY and CDR2 SMNVEV (reference sequence). This CDR3 has 13 amino acids. J lost 11 bases, V lost 4 bases, and 8 bases had no gene match. The sample originates from a study of blood T cells in healthy people across ages. Regarding the study as a whole: Older age coincided with a roughly linear decline in TCR beta diversity per million T cells. It was not possible, with unsorted PBMCs, to conclusively compare naive and antigen-experienced cells.

Isolated per sample were at least 6 million PBMCs. The sequence derives from a woman in her thirties in good health. The sequenced sample consisted of blood. The chain has TRBV27 and TRBJ1-1; 9 bases are a match to TRBD1. Here the CDR3 DNA reads TGTGCCAGCAGTTGGGACAGGGCAAGGGATGCTTTCTTT. It codes for CASSWDRARDAFF.